This T cell receptor (beta chain) was found in a study of cytomegalovirus exposure and HLA in healthy donors. This PCR relied on a set of 60 Vbeta primers and 13 Jbeta primers. The assay was immunoSEQ multiplex PCR, and TCRdb's table has in-frame clones only and misses some. The table lists approximately 110,000 clones, roughly two thirds of them singletons. The junction had 3 bases not matched to a gene; V was cut back by 3 bases and J by 4 bases. Germline values: CDR1 SGHKS, CDR2 YYEKEE (reference sequence). This CDR3 is 14 amino acids long. The V and J genes are TRBV5-5 and TRBJ1-2, with TRBD1 matching 10 bases. The receptor comes from a man aged 18 to 30 in good health and CMV-seropositive. Source material: PBMCs. This CDR3 reads CASSWDRGRYGYTF. As DNA, the CDR3 is TGTGCCAGCAGCTGGGACAGGGGCCGCTATGGCTACACCTTC.